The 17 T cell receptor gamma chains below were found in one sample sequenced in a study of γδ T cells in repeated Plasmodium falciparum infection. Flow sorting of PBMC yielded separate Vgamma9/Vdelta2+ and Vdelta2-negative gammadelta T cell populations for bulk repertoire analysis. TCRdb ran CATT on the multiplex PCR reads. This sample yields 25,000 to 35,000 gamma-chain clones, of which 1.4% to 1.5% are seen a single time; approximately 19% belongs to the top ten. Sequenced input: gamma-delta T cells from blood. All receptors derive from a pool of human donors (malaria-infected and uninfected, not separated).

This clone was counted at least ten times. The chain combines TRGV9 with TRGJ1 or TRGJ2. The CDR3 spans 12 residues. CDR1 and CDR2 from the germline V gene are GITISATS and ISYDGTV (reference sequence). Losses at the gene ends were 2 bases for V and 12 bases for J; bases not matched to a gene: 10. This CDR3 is CALWEAARGKLF. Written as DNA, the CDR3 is TGTGCCTTGTGGGAGGCGGCACGGGGGAAACTCTTT.

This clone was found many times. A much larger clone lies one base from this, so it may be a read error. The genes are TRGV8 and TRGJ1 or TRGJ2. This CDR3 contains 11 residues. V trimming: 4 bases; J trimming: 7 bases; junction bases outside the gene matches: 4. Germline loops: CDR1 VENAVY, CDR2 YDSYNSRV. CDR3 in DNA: TGTGCCACCTGGGAATGGTATAAGAAACTCTTT. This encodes CATWEWYKKLF.

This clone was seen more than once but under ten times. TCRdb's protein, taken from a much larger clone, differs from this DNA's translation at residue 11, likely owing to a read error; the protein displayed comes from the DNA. The CDR3 region is CALWENLTGWLKIF. CDR3 DNA: TGTGCCTTGTGGGAGAACCTCACTGGTTGGCTCAAGATATTT. This chain connects TRGV9 to TRGJP1. TCRdb records no J gene; here it was assigned by comparing the DNA to germline. The germline CDR1 and CDR2 sequences are GITISATS and ISYDGTV (reference sequence). The CDR3 is 14 amino acids.

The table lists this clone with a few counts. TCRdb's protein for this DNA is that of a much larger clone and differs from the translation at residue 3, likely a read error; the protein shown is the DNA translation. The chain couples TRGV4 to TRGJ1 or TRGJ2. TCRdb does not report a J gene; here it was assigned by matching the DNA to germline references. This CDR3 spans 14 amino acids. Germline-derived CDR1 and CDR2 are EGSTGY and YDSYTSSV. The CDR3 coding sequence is TGTGCCGCCTGGGATGGGTCCTCTTATTATAAGAAACTCTTT. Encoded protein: CAAWDGSSYYKKLF.

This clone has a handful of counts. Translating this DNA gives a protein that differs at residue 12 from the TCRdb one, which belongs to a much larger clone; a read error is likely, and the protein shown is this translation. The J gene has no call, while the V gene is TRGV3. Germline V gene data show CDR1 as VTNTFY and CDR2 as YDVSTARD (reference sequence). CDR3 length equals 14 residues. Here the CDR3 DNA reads TGTGCCACCTGGGACAGGAAGATTTATTATAAGGAACTCTTT. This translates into CATWDRKIYYKELF.

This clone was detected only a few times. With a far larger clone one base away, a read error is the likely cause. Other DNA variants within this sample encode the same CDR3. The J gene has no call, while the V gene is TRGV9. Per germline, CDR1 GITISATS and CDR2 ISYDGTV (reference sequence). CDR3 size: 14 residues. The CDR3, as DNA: TGTGCCTTGTGGGACCAAACGACCTGCGGCAGGAAACTCTTC. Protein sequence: CALWDQTTCGRKLF.

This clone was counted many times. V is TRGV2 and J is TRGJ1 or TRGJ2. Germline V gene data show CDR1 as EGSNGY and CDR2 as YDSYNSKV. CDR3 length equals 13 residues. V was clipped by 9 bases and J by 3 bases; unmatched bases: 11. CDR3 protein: CATPSVGYYKKLF. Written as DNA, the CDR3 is TGTGCCACCCCCTCGGTTGGTTATTATAAGAAACTCTTT.

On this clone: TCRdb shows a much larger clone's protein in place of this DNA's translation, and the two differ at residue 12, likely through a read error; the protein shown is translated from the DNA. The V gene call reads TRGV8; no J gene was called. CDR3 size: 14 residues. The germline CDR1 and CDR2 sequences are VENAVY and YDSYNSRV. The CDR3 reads CATWDNRGDYKELF. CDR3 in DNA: TGTGCCACCTGGGATAATAGGGGCGATTATAAGGAACTCTTT.

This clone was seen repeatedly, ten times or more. In DNA form, the CDR3 reads TGTGCCACCTGGGATTCGGTCGTGGGTTATAAGAAACTCTTT. Translated: CATWDSVVGYKKLF. V usage is TRGV4 and J usage is TRGJ1 or TRGJ2. The CDR3 length is 14 residues. J was trimmed by 6 bases and V by 3 bases; bases with no gene match: 11. Germline CDR1 and CDR2: EGSTGY and YDSYTSSV.

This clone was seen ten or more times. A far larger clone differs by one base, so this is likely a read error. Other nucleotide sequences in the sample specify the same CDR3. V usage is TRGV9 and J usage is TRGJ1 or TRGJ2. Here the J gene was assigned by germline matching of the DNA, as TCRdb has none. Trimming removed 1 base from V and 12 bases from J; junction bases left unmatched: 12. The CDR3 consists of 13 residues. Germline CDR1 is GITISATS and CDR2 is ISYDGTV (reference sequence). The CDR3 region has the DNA TGTGCCTTGTGGGAGGTCTGCGGGGGCGGGAAACTCTTT. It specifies CALWEVCGGGKLF.

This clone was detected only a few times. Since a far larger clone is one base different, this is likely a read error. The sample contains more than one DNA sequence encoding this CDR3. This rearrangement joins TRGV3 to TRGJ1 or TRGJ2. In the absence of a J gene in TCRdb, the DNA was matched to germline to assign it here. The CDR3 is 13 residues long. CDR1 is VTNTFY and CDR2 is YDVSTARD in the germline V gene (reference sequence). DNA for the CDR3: TGTGCCACTTGGGACACGCAAAGAGATAAGAAACTCTTT. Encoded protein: CATWDTQRDKKLF.

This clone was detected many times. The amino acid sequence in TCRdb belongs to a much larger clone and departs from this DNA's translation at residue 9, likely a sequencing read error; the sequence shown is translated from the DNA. The CDR3 DNA is TGTGCCACCTGGGACAACAAGAATTGTTATAAGAAACTCTTT. Its translation is CATWDNKNCYKKLF. The gene calls are TRGV8 and TRGJ1 or TRGJ2. Germline V lookup: CDR1 VENAVY, CDR2 YDSYNSRV. The CDR3 extends over 14 amino acids.

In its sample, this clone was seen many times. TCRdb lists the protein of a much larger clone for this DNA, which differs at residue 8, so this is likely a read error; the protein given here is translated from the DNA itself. The CDR3 loop reads CALWELPLFYYKKLF. The CDR3 bases are TGTGCCTTGTGGGAGCTCCCCCTCTTTTATTATAAGAAACTCTTT. The rearrangement uses TRGV9 and TRGJ1 or TRGJ2. Germline CDR1 GITISATS, CDR2 ISYDGTV (reference sequence). The V segment lost 3 bases and the J segment 3 bases; nucleotides outside the gene matches: 11. This CDR3 spans 15 amino acids.

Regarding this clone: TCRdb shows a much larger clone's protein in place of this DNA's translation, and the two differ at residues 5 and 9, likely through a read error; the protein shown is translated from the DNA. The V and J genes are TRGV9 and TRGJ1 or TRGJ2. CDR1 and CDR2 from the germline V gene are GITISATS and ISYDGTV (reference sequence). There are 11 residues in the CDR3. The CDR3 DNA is TGTGCCTTGTGGGGGCCCAATAAGGAACTCTTT. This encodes CALWGPNKELF.

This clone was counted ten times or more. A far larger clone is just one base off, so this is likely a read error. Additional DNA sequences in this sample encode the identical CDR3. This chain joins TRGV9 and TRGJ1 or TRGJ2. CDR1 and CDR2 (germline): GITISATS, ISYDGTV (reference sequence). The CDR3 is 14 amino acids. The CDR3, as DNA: TGTGCCTTGTGGGAGGTGCCGAATTACTATAAGAAACTCTTT. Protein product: CALWEVPNYYKKLF.

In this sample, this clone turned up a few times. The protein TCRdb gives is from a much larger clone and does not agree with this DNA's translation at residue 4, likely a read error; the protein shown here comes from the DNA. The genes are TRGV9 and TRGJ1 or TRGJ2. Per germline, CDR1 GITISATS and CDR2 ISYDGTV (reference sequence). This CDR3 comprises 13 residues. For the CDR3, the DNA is TGTGCCTTGTGTGAGGTCTGTGGGGGCGGGAAACTCTTT. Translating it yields CALCEVCGGGKLF.

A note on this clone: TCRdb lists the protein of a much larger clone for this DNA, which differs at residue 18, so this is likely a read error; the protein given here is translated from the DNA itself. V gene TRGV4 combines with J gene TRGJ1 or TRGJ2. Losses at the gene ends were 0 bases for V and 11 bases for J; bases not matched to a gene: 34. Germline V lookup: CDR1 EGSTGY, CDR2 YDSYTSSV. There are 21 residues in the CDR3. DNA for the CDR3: TGTGCCACCTGGGATGGGCCGGTTTCGACGGAGGGCTACGAGGCAACACCTGAGAAACTCTTT. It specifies CATWDGPVSTEGYEATPEKLF.